This T cell receptor beta chain came from a study of CD8 T cell repertoires and HIV-1 epitope variants. For the study at large: Controls were a CMV, EBV and flu peptide pool, Ebola AY9 negative control, and no-peptide well.

This clone was counted once. What it binds is not known. The CDR3 runs to 16 residues. CDR1 and CDR2 from the germline V gene are SGDLS and YYNGEE. With V trimmed by 1 base and J by 1 base, 4 bases remained unmatched. Study-level points and caveats: Nine antigen-specific TCR beta clonotypes were found; more than five seemed cross-reactive to variants. The assay identified only TCR beta chains of antigen-proliferating T cells.

Libraries were prepared by immunoSEQ multiplex PCR; TCRdb keeps only in-frame clonotypes and omits some of them. Of 5,700 or so clones listed, less than 70% are singletons. V is TRBV9 and J is TRBJ2-3; 9 bases match TRBD2. Sequenced sample: cultured CD8+ T cells derived from PBMCs. This sequence was found in a male donor with HIV. CDR3 amino acids: CASSVSGGHRTDTQYF. The CDR3 DNA reads as TGTGCCAGCAGCGTAAGCGGGGGGCACCGCACAGATACGCAGTATTTT.